The present T cell receptor beta chain was sequenced within a study of T cells after yellow fever vaccination. With V trimmed by 8 bases and J by 6 bases, 8 bases remained unmatched. This CDR3 comprises 13 residues. CDR1 and CDR2 from the germline V gene are ENHRY and SYGVKD. This clonotype has ten or more counts. TCRdb recomputed calls from the 5' RACE reads with MiXCR, one row per CDR3 protein. Of about 320,000 distinct CDR3 sequences in the sample, roughly 4.3% were seen once. Source: PBMCs, taken 15 days after the yellow fever booster vaccination. The rearrangement uses TRBV10-3 and TRBJ2-3; 7 positions match TRBD1. The sequence was collected from a young man who received the YFV17D yellow fever vaccine. CDR3 sequence (DNA): TGTGCCATCCAGGAGACAGGGTCGGATACGCAGTATTTT. Amino acid sequence: CAIQETGSDTQYF.